The present TCR beta chain was sequenced within a study of shared clonotypes between healthy human individuals. A note on this clone: What it recognizes is unknown.

Profiling relied on immunoSEQ multiplex PCR, and the TCRdb table lists in-frame clones only, not all of them. The sample lists 300,000 to 400,000 clones; around 72% were seen once. Study observations and caveats: A handful of donors had roughly 5% of their naive CD4 clonotypes in common.

The CDR3 length is 13 residues. V dropped 6 bases and J dropped 5 bases, with 13 bases sitting between them. CDR1 and CDR2 from the germline V gene are MDHEN and SYDVKM. This TCR was sampled from a man between 25 and 39 years old in good health. V gene TRBV28 combines with J gene TRBJ2-5; D remains unclear. The sequenced sample consisted of memory CD4+ T cells sorted from blood. Noted subset: CD45RA-negative fraction. CDR3 protein: CASSLTPRETQYF. The CDR3, as DNA: TGTGCCAGCAGCCTTACCCCGCGGGAGACCCAGTACTTC.